These 12 T cell receptor beta chains came from one sample sequenced in a study of cytomegalovirus exposure and HLA in healthy donors. The PCR employed 60 Vbeta primers together with 13 Jbeta primers. The data were produced by immunoSEQ multiplex PCR, yet TCRdb's version contains in-frame clones alone and is incomplete. The repertoire holds 80,000 to 100,000 clones, about 60% seen once, with over 14% in the top ten. What was sequenced was PBMCs. The receptors here all came from a woman between 40 and 50 years old in good health and CMV-seropositive.

The rearrangement joins TRBV29-1 to TRBJ1-1; 7 nucleotides match TRBD1. The junction had 14 bases not matched to a gene; V was cut back by 3 bases and J by 4 bases. CDR1 is SQVTM and CDR2 is ANQGSEA in the germline V gene. CDR3 size: 16 residues. Written as DNA, the CDR3 is TGCAGCGTTGACCGGTTCGAAACAGGGGTGGGCACTGAAGCTTTCTTT. Translating it yields CSVDRFETGVGTEAFF.

V usage is TRBV2 and J usage is TRBJ2-2, with 13 nucleotides matching TRBD2. This CDR3 has 16 residues. J was trimmed by 7 bases and V by 6 bases; bases with no gene match: 8. Germline assignment: CDR1 SNHLY and CDR2 FYNNEI. The CDR3 is CASSLRTSGSGGELFF. For the CDR3, the DNA is TGTGCCAGCAGCCTTCGGACTAGCGGGAGTGGCGGGGAGCTGTTTTTT.

V usage is TRBV2 and J usage is TRBJ1-2, with TRBD1 identical over 9 bases. The CDR3 totals 16 residues. With V trimmed by 1 base and J by 4 bases, 7 bases remained unmatched. Looked up from germline, CDR1 is SNHLY and CDR2 is FYNNEI. CDR3 DNA sequence: TGTGCCAGCAGTGAAGGAACGACAGGGGGTACCTATGGCTACACCTTC. It encodes CASSEGTTGGTYGYTF.

The rearrangement links TRBV27 to TRBJ2-1; TRBD2 matches at 7 bases. CDR1 and CDR2 from the germline V gene are MNHEY and SMNVEV (reference sequence). The CDR3 runs 17 residues. Trimming removed 2 bases from V and 4 bases from J; junction bases left unmatched: 11. The CDR3 region is CASSLVAGAIGYNEQFF. The CDR3 nucleotides are TGTGCCAGCAGTTTAGTGGCGGGAGCTATTGGATACAATGAGCAGTTCTTC.

This rearrangement joins TRBV28 to TRBJ2-1; TRBD2 agrees at 9 bases. Germline-derived CDR1 and CDR2 are MDHEN and SYDVKM. The CDR3 totals 16 residues. After removal of 5 bases from V and 7 bases from J, the junction contained 12 bases not matched to a gene. CDR3 residues: CASSPPTLAGMNEQFF. For the CDR3, the DNA is TGTGCCAGCAGTCCCCCAACTCTAGCGGGAATGAATGAGCAGTTCTTC.

This chain connects TRBV9 to TRBJ1-4; D is undetermined. CDR1 SGDLS and CDR2 YYNGEE come from the germline V gene. V was cut by 3 bases and J by 4 bases, with 10 bases left in between. This CDR3 has 14 amino acids. CDR3 DNA sequence: TGTGCCAGCAGCGCTGGACTGATTAATGAAAAACTGTTTTTT. This sequence encodes CASSAGLINEKLFF. The whole variable domain, filled in from reference TRBV9 and TRBJ1-4, reads DSGVTQTPKHLITATGQRVTLRCSPRSGDLSVYWYQQSLDQGLQFLIQYYNGEERAKGNILERFSAQQFPDLHSELNLSSLELGDSALYFCASSAGLINEKLFFGSGTQLSVL.

V and J are TRBV6-5 and TRBJ1-4; TRBD1 might be the D (6 bases). V was shortened by 4 bases and J by 4 bases, with 10 bases between the two germline ends. The CDR3 spans 14 residues. The germline gives CDR1 MNHEY, CDR2 SVGAGI. The CDR3 DNA reads as TGTGCCAGCAGTTCAGGACAGTATAATGAAAAACTGTTTTTT. Its protein is CASSSGQYNEKLFF.

This clone was detected only a few times. The J gene is TRBJ2-5, the V gene TRBV7-6; 14 bases fit TRBD2. There are 16 residues in the CDR3. V shed 5 bases, J shed 4 bases, and the junction held 6 bases outside the gene matches. The germline CDR1 and CDR2 sequences are SGHVS and FNYEAQ. CDR3 sequence: CASSTAGTSGRETQYF. Here the CDR3 DNA reads TGTGCCAGCAGCACCGCCGGGACTAGCGGGAGAGAGACCCAGTACTTC.

V usage is TRBV4-2 and J usage is TRBJ1-4, with 10 bases lining up with TRBD1. V lost 0 bases and J lost 8; bases outside the gene matches: 6. The CDR3 length is 16 residues. Germline V gene sequence: CDR1 LGHNA, CDR2 YNFKEQ. CDR3 DNA: TGTGCCAGCAGCCAAGATATGGGGACAGGGGACGAAAAACTGTTTTTT. Translation gives CASSQDMGTGDEKLFF.

The V call is TRBV28, the J call TRBJ1-2; no clear D gene. Germline V gene lookup returns CDR1 MDHEN and CDR2 SYDVKM. Trimming pared 11 bases from V and 4 bases from J, leaving 8 bases between. This CDR3 comprises 10 residues. CDR3 in amino acids: CAAGAYGYTF. CDR3 bases: TGTGCCGCCGGAGCCTATGGCTACACCTTC.

The chain joins TRBV9 to TRBJ2-7; no clear D. Germline assignment: CDR1 SGDLS and CDR2 YYNGEE. The CDR3 extends over 13 amino acids. V dropped 2 bases and J dropped 6 bases, with 12 bases sitting between them. The CDR3 bases are TGTGCCAGCAGCGTGACATCCTCGGCCGAGCAGTACTTC. Its translation is CASSVTSSAEQYF. Complete variable domain (other parts from reference TRBV9 and TRBJ2-7): DSGVTQTPKHLITATGQRVTLRCSPRSGDLSVYWYQQSLDQGLQFLIQYYNGEERAKGNILERFSAQQFPDLHSELNLSSLELGDSALYFCASSVTSSAEQYFGPGTRLTVT.

The chain combines TRBV4-1 with TRBJ2-2; possibly TRBD2 for D (6 bases). The V gene lost 8 bases and the J gene lost 5 bases, with 18 bases spanning the gap. This CDR3 spans 15 amino acids. CDR1 MGHRA and CDR2 YSYEKL come from the germline V gene. This CDR3 is CASGGGGVRTGELFF. CDR3 in DNA: TGCGCCAGCGGGGGAGGTGGAGTGAGGACCGGGGAGCTGTTTTTT.